The 17 T cell receptor beta chains reported below all come from one sample, sequenced in a study of OX40 agonist ivuxolimab in advanced cancers. Method: immunoSEQ multiplex PCR; TCRdb's copy keeps in-frame clones and lacks some. The table includes about 83,000 clones, 84% detected once. The sequenced sample was CD4+ or CD8+ T cells sorted from blood, obtained in a trial of the OX40 agonist ivuxolimab. Source of these receptors: an adult with an advanced solid tumor such as melanoma, head and neck, liver or kidney cancer.

The chain carries TRBV6-5 and TRBJ1-5; perhaps TRBD1 as D (6 bases). Trimming took 6 bases from V and 6 from J, leaving 12 bases between them. This CDR3 has 13 residues. From germline, CDR1 is MNHEY and CDR2 SVGAGI. CDR3 region: CASRQQGSQPQHF. The CDR3 bases are TGTGCCAGCAGGCAACAGGGCTCTCAGCCCCAGCATTTT.

This clone was seen only a few times. The chain links TRBV6-1 to TRBJ1-2; TRBD1 matches at 10 bases. J was trimmed by 7 bases and V by 4 bases; bases with no gene match: 6. The CDR3 is made up of 14 amino acids. Germline CDR1 and CDR2: MNHNS and SASEGT. The CDR3 is CASSAETGGFGYTF. In DNA form, the CDR3 reads TGTGCCAGCAGTGCTGAGACAGGGGGCTTTGGCTACACCTTC.

This clone was found once. As DNA, the CDR3 is TGTGCCAGCAGCGTAGAGGGCGGGAGGGCCGTAGATACGCAGTATTTT. Translated, it gives CASSVEGGRAVDTQYF. The chain links TRBV9 to TRBJ2-3, with 9 nucleotides matching TRBD2. This CDR3 has 16 amino acids. Germline V gene sequence: CDR1 SGDLS, CDR2 YYNGEE. J gave up 5 bases and V 0 bases, and 7 bases lay outside the gene matches.

This CDR3 reads CASSLIRTAGANVLTF. As DNA, the CDR3 is TGTGCCAGCAGTCTGATTCGGACCGCTGGGGCCAACGTCCTGACTTTC. The chain carries TRBV27 and TRBJ2-6; no clear D gene. Trimming cost V 5 bases and J 2 bases, with 13 bases left between them. Germline V lookup: CDR1 MNHEY, CDR2 SMNVEV (reference sequence). This CDR3 is 16 amino acids long.

The rearrangement links TRBV2 to TRBJ1-2, with 8 bases that match TRBD1. Germline CDR1 SNHLY, CDR2 FYNNEI. The CDR3 loop spans 13 amino acids. The J segment lost 6 bases and the V segment lost 6 bases, leaving 6 bases of the junction unmatched. The DNA for the CDR3 is TGTGCCAGCAGGTTGACAGGGGTGAATGGCTACACCTTC. It encodes CASRLTGVNGYTF.

The genes are TRBV4-1 and TRBJ2-2; 8 bases align to TRBD2. This CDR3 is built from 16 residues. V gave up 4 bases and J gave up 4 bases; unmatched junction bases: 8. Germline CDR1 is MGHRA and CDR2 is YSYEKL. Here the CDR3 DNA reads TGCGCCAGCAGCCCCCTCCCGACTAGCGTCACCGGGGAGCTGTTTTTT. Translation: CASSPLPTSVTGELFF.

The rearrangement joins TRBV6-5 to TRBJ1-2; 7 bases map to TRBD1. CDR1 MNHEY and CDR2 SVGAGI come from the germline V gene. The CDR3 covers 13 residues. With V trimmed by 6 bases and J by 2 bases, 3 bases remained unmatched. CDR3 sequence (DNA): TGTGCCAGCAGCCTACAGGGGAACTATGGCTACACCTTC. Its translation is CASSLQGNYGYTF.

This chain's CDR3 is CASSSQGTSRVDEQFF. In nucleotides, the CDR3 is TGTGCCAGCAGCTCCCAAGGGACTAGCAGGGTCGATGAGCAGTTCTTC. The chain recombines TRBV11-2 with TRBJ2-1; 9 bases are a match to TRBD2. CDR1 is SGHAT, CDR2 FQNNGV, per germline. With V trimmed by 4 bases and J by 8 bases, 12 bases remained unmatched. This CDR3 contains 16 residues.

The CDR3 DNA sequence: TGTGCCAGCAGCTTTGATTGGGACAGGGTGGGAGGCTACACCTTC. This codes for CASSFDWDRVGGYTF. The chain combines TRBV7-2 with TRBJ1-2, with TRBD1 matching over 9 bases. The CDR3 extends over 15 amino acids. The germline V gene has CDR1 SGHTA and CDR2 FQGNSA. V trimming: 3 bases; J trimming: 8 bases; junction bases outside the gene matches: 10.

CDR3 sequence: CASSLTGYGTEAFF. The CDR3 DNA follows: TGTGCCAGCAGCTTGACAGGGTATGGAACTGAAGCTTTCTTT. The gene calls are TRBV5-5 and TRBJ1-1; D is perhaps TRBD1 (6 bases). Per the germline V gene, CDR1 is SGHKS and CDR2 is YYEKEE (reference sequence). This CDR3 region has 14 residues. With 1 base removed from V and 5 bases from J, the gap between germline ends came to 12 bases.

V and J are TRBV27 and TRBJ1-1; weak D call: TRBD1 (6 bases). This CDR3 has 20 amino acids. V lost 6 bases and J lost 0, with 29 bases in between. Germline loops: CDR1 MNHEY, CDR2 SMNVEV (reference sequence). The CDR3 DNA reads as TGTGCCAGCAGAACCCGCGAGGGGGGCAGGGTAATCGTAATGAACACTGAAGCTTTCTTT. It specifies CASRTREGGRVIVMNTEAFF.

The rearrangement links TRBV6-4 to TRBJ2-6, with 7 bases that match TRBD1. V trimming: 3 bases; J trimming: 3 bases; junction bases outside the gene matches: 5. In germline, CDR1 is MRHNA, CDR2 SNTAGT. This CDR3 region has 16 residues. CDR3 DNA sequence: TGTGCCAGCAGTGAAGGGGGCGCAGGTGGGGCCAACGTCCTGACTTTC. Its translation: CASSEGGAGGANVLTF.

The chain recombines TRBV7-6 with TRBJ2-3; TRBD2 matches 7 bases. Looked up from germline, CDR1 is SGHVS and CDR2 is FNYEAQ. Germline trimming cut 5 bases from V and 5 bases from J; bases unmatched to any gene: 1. This CDR3 comprises 12 residues. The CDR3 loop is CASSGGGDTQYF. CDR3 in DNA: TGTGCCAGCAGCGGGGGGGGAGATACGCAGTATTTT. The full variable domain, completed using reference TRBV7-6 and TRBJ2-3, is GAGVSQSPRYKVTKRGQDVALRCDPISGHVSLYWYRQALGQGPEFLTYFNYEAQQDKSGLPNDRFSAERPEGSISTLTIQRTEQRDSAMYRCASSGGGDTQYFGPGTRLTVL.

This clone was seen once. The rearrangement links TRBV27 to TRBJ1-1, with 7 bases fitting TRBD1. CDR1 is MNHEY, CDR2 SMNVEV, per germline (reference sequence). This CDR3 has 13 residues. J was trimmed by 6 bases and V by 5 bases; bases with no gene match: 6. The CDR3 spells CASSVRQGAEAFF. CDR3 DNA: TGTGCCAGCAGTGTTAGACAGGGCGCTGAAGCTTTCTTT.

The rearrangement uses TRBV2 and TRBJ2-7; TRBD1 agrees at 10 bases. CDR3 length: 16 residues. CDR1 and CDR2 (germline): SNHLY, FYNNEI. V shed 6 bases and J 0 bases; nucleotides not matched to a gene: 8. The DNA for the CDR3 is TGTGCCAGCAGCGGGGACAGGGGAAGGGGCTCCTACGAGCAGTACTTC. Protein sequence: CASSGDRGRGSYEQYF.

The chain carries TRBV5-4 and TRBJ2-1, with TRBD2 matching over 7 bases. With V trimmed by 4 bases and J by 0 bases, 7 bases remained unmatched. Germline CDR1 SGHNT, CDR2 YYREEE (reference sequence). The CDR3 spans 16 residues. CDR3 loop: CASSGGAGYSYNEQFF. The DNA for the CDR3 is TGTGCCAGCAGCGGGGGAGCGGGGTACTCCTACAATGAGCAGTTCTTC. The whole variable domain, remainder taken from reference TRBV5-4 and TRBJ2-1, is ETGVTQSPTHLIKTRGQQVTLRCSSQSGHNTVSWYQQALGQGPQFIFQYYREEENGRGNFPPRFSGLQFPNYSSELNVNALELDDSALYLCASSGGAGYSYNEQFFGPGTRLTVL.

The chain joins TRBV6-1 to TRBJ1-3; 8 positions match TRBD1. The V gene's germline CDR1 is MNHNS and CDR2 SASEGT. CDR3 size: 15 residues. The J segment lost 4 bases and the V segment lost 4 bases, leaving 6 bases of the junction unmatched. CDR3: CASSAGQGWGNTIYF. CDR3 nucleotide sequence: TGTGCCAGCAGTGCCGGACAGGGCTGGGGAAACACCATATATTTT.